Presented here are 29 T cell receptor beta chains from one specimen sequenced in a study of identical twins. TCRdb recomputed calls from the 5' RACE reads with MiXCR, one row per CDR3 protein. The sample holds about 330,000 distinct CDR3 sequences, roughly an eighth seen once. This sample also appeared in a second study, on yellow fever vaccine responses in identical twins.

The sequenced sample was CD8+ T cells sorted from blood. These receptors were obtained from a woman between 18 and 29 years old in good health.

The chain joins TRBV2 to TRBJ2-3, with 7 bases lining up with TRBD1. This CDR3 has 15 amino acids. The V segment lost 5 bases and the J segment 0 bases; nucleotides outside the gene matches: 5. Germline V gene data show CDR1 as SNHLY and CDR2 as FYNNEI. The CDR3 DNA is TGTGCCAGCAGTTTAGGGACAGACAGCACAGATACGCAGTATTTT. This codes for CASSLGTDSTDTQYF.

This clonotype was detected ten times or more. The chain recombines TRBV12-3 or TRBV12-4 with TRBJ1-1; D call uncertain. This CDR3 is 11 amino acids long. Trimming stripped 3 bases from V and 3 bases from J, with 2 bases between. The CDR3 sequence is CASSLYTEAFF. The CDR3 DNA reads TGTGCCAGCAGTTTGTACACTGAAGCTTTCTTT.

The CDR3 protein is CASSVPLAGGRNEQFF. CDR3 bases: TGTGCCAGCAGTGTTCCCCTAGCGGGGGGACGAAATGAGCAGTTCTTC. This chain uses TRBV2 with TRBJ2-1, with 11 bases lining up with TRBD2. Losses at the gene ends were 4 bases for V and 7 bases for J; bases not matched to a gene: 9. The CDR3 spans 16 residues. From germline, CDR1 is SNHLY and CDR2 FYNNEI.

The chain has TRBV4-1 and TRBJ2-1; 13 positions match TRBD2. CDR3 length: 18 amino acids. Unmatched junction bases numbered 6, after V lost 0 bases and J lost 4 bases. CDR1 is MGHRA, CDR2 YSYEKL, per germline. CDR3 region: CASSQDRGLAGTYNEQFF. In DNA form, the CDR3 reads TGCGCCAGCAGCCAAGATCGGGGACTAGCGGGAACGTACAATGAGCAGTTCTTC.

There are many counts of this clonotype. The CDR3 sequence: CASSLGVTKPSYEQYF. As DNA, the CDR3 is TGTGCCAGCAGTTTAGGCGTTACGAAGCCATCCTACGAGCAGTACTTC. The chain uses TRBV12-3 or TRBV12-4 and TRBJ2-7; D gene uncertain. The CDR3 is made up of 16 amino acids. The V and J ends lost 1 base and 1 base respectively, with 14 bases between them.

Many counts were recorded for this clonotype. The CDR3, as DNA: TGTGCCACCAGTGACCGGGACAGCTACAATGAGCAGTTCTTC. Translating it yields CATSDRDSYNEQFF. The J gene is TRBJ2-1, the V gene TRBV24-1; TRBD1 matches at 7 bases. The CDR3 sequence is 14 residues long. Germline V lookup: CDR1 KGHDR, CDR2 SFDVKD. V shed 4 bases, J shed 3 bases, and the junction held 2 bases outside the gene matches.

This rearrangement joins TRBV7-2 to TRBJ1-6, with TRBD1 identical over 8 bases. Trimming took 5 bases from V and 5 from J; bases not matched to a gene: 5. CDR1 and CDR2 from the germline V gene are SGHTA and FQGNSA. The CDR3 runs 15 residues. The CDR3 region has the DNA TGTGCCAGCAGCACCGGACAGGGAGATAATTCACCCCTCCACTTT. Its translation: CASSTGQGDNSPLHF.

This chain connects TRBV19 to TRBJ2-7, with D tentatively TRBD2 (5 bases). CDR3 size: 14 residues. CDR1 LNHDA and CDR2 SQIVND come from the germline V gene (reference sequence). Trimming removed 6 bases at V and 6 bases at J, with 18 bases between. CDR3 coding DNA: TGTGCCAGTAGCGACCGGACCCCCGAGGGCGAGCAGTACTTC. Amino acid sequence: CASSDRTPEGEQYF.

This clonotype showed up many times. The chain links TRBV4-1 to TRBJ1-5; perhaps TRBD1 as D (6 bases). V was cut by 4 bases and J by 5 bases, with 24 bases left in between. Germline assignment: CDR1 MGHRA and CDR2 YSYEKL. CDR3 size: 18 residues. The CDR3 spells CASSPIGEQQGRHQPQHF. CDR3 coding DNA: TGCGCCAGCAGCCCCATCGGGGAACAGCAGGGGAGGCATCAGCCCCAGCATTTT.

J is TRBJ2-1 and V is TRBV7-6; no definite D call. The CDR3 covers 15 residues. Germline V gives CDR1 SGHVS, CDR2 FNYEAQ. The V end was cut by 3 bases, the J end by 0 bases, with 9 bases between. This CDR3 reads CASSFGGASYNEQFF. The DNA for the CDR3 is TGTGCCAGCAGCTTCGGCGGTGCCTCCTACAATGAGCAGTTCTTC.

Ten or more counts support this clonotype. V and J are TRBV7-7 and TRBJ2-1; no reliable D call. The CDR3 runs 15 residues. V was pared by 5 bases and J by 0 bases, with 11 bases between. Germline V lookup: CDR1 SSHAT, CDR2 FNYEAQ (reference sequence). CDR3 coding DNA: TGTGCCAGCAGCCAAACATTCAGCTCCTACAATGAGCAGTTCTTC. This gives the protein CASSQTFSSYNEQFF. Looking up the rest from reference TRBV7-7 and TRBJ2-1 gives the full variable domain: GAGVSQSPRYKVTKRGQDVTLRCDPISSHATLYWYQQALGQGPEFLTYFNYEAQPDKSGLPSDRFSAERPEGSISTLTIQRTEQRDSAMYRCASSQTFSSYNEQFFGPGTRLTVL.

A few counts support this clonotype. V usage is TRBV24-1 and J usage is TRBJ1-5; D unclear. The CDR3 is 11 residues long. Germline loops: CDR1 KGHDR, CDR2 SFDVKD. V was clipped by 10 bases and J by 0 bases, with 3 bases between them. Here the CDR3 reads CATGSNQPQHF. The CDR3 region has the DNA TGTGCCACTGGTAGCAATCAGCCCCAGCATTTT.

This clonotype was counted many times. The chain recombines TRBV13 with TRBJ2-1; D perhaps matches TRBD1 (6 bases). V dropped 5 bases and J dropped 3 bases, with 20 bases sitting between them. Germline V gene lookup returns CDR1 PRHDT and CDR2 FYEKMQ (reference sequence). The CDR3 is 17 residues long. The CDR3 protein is CASSAWGLGGDYNEQFF. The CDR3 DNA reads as TGTGCCAGCAGCGCCTGGGGGCTAGGGGGTGACTACAATGAGCAGTTCTTC.

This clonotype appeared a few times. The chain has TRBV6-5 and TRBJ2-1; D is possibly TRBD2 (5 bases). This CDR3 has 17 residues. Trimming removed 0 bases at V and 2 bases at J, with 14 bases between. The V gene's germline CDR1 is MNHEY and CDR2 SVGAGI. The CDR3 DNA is TGTGCCAGCAGTTACTCGGCCGGACTTGCTACCTACAATGAGCAGTTCTTC. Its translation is CASSYSAGLATYNEQFF.

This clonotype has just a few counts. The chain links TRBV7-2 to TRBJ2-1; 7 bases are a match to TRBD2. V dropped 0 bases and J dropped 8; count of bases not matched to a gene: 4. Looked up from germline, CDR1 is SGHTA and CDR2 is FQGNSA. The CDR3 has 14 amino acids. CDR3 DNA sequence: TGTGCCAGCAGCTTAGCGGGAGGGATGGATGAGCAGTTCTTC. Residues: CASSLAGGMDEQFF.

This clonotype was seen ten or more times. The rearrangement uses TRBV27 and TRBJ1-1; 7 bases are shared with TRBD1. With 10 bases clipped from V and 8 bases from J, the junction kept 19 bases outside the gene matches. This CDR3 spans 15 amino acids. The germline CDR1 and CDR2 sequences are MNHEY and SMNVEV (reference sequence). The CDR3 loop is CATSKNRGRREEAFF. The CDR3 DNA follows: TGTGCCACCAGCAAGAACAGGGGTAGGCGAGAGGAAGCTTTCTTT.

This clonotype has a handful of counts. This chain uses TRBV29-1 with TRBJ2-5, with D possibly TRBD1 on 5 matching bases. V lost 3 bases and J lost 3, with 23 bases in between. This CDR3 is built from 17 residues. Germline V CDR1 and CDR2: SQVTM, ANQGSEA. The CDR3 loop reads CSVDGRPRRGREETQYF. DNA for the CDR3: TGCAGCGTTGATGGGCGTCCTAGAAGGGGAAGGGAAGAGACCCAGTACTTC.

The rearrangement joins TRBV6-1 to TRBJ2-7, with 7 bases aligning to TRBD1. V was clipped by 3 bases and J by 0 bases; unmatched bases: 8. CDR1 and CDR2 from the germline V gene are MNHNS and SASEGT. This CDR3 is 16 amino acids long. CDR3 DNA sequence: TGTGCCAGCAGTGAGGGGCCGGGACAGAGCTCCTACGAGCAGTACTTC. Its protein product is CASSEGPGQSSYEQYF.

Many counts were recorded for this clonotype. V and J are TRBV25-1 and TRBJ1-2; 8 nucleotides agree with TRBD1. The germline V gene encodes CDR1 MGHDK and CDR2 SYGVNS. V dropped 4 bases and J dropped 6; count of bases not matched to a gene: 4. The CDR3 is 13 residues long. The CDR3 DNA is TGTGCCAGCAGTGGGACAGGGTCGAATGGCTACACCTTC. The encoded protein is CASSGTGSNGYTF.

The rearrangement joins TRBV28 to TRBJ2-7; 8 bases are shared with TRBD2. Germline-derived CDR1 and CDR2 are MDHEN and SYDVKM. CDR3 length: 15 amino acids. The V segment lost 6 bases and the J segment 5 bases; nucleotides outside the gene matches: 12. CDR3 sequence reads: CASSHREGVFNEQYF. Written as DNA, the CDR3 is TGTGCCAGCAGCCACCGGGAGGGGGTCTTCAACGAGCAGTACTTC.

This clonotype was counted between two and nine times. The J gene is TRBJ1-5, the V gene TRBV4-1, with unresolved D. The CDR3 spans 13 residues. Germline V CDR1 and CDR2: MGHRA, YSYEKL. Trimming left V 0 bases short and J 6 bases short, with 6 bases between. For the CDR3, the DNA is TGCGCCAGCAGCCAAGATGCGGGTCAGCCCCAGCATTTT. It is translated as CASSQDAGQPQHF.

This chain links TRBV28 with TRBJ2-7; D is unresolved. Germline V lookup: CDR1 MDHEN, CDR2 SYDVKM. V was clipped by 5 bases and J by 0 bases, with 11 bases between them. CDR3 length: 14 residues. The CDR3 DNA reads TGTGCCAGCAGTCCAACAACCGGCTCCTACGAGCAGTACTTC. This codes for CASSPTTGSYEQYF.

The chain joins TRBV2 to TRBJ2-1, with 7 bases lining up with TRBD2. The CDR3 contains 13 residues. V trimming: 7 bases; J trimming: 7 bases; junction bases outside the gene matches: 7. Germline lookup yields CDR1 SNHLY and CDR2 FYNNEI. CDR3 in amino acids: CASTGAGVNEQFF. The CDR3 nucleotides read TGTGCCAGCACCGGGGCGGGAGTTAATGAGCAGTTCTTC.

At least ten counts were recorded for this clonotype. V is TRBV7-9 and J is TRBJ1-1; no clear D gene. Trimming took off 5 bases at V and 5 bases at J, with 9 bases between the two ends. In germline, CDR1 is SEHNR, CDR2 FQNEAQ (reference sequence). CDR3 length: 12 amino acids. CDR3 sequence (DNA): TGTGCCAGCAGCGCCACCGGGACTGAAGCTTTCTTT. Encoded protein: CASSATGTEAFF.

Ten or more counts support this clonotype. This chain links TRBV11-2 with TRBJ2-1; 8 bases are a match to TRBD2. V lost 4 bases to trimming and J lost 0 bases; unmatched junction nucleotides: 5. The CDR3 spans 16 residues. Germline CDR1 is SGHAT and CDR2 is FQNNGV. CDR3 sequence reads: CASSSVAGSSYNEQFF. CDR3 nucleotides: TGTGCCAGCAGCTCCGTAGCGGGGAGCTCCTACAATGAGCAGTTCTTC.

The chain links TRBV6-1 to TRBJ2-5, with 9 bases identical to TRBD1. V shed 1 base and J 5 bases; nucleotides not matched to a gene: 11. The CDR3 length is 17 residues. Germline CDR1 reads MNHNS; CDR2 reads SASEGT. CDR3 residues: CASSEDLRTGVGETQYF. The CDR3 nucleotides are TGTGCCAGCAGTGAAGATCTAAGGACAGGGGTCGGGGAGACCCAGTACTTC.

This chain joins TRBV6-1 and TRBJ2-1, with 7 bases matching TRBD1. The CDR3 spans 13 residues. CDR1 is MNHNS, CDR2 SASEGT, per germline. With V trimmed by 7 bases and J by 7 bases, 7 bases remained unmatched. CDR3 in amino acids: CASTPGGWNEQFF. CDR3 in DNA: TGTGCCAGCACCCCAGGGGGTTGGAATGAGCAGTTCTTC.

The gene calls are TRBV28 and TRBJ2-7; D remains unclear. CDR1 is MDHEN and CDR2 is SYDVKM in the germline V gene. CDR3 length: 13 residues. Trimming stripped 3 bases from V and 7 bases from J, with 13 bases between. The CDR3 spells CASSFQAVGEQYV. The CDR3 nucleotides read TGTGCCAGCAGTTTTCAGGCTGTTGGGGAGCAGTACGTC.

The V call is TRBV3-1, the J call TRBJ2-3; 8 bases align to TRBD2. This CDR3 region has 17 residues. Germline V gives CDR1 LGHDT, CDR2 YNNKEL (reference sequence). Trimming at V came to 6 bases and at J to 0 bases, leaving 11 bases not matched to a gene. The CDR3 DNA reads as TGTGCCAGCAGACCAGAACCTAGCGGGCCAAGCACAGATACGCAGTATTTT. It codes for CASRPEPSGPSTDTQYF.